One and the same sample provided the 3 T cell receptor beta chains below, sequenced in a study of blood T cell repertoires in COVID-19. The data were produced by immunoSEQ multiplex PCR, yet TCRdb's version contains in-frame clones alone and is incomplete. The data show around 300,000 clones, around four fifths seen once. Sequencing was done on a sample of peripheral blood. These receptor sequences come from a man aged 25 to 40 with active or convalescent COVID-19.

The chain combines TRBV7-2 with TRBJ2-5; 9 bases map to TRBD2. This CDR3 contains 14 residues. Germline V gene lookup returns CDR1 SGHTA and CDR2 FQGNSA. J gave up 2 bases and V 8 bases, and 6 bases lay outside the gene matches. For the CDR3, the DNA is TGTGCCAGCCTAATGAGCGGGAGGCAAGAGACCCAGTACTTC. Its translation is CASLMSGRQETQYF.

There are a few counts of this clone. DNA of the CDR3: TGTGCCAGCTCCTCTTGGAGGCCTAATGAAAAACTGTTTTTT. It specifies CASSSWRPNEKLFF. The rearrangement uses TRBV18 and TRBJ1-4; no firm D call. The CDR3 covers 14 residues. From germline, CDR1 is KGHSH and CDR2 LQKENI. Trimming took 6 bases from V and 3 from J, leaving 11 bases between them.

This clone was seen only a few times. The chain combines TRBV28 with TRBJ2-7, with TRBD1 identical over 8 bases. Germline CDR1 MDHEN, CDR2 SYDVKM. The CDR3 loop spans 15 amino acids. V lost 6 bases and J lost 4; bases outside the gene matches: 11. The CDR3 protein is CASSEPYRGRYEQYF. Here the CDR3 DNA reads TGTGCCAGCAGCGAGCCCTACAGGGGGAGGTACGAGCAGTACTTC.